The present T cell receptor beta chain was sequenced within a study of shared clonotypes between healthy human individuals. This clone has only a few counts. This was a deep-level run. The table came from immunoSEQ multiplex PCR; TCRdb's copy has only in-frame clones and leaves some out. This repertoire shows more than 1.2 million clones, around 98.5% found once; its top ten account for over 0.3%. The CDR3 runs to 17 residues. CDR1 and CDR2 from the germline V gene are SGHVS and FQNEAQ. Between the trimmed V and J ends, which lost 5 bases and 0 bases, there was a span of 16 bases. This receptor was obtained from a man under 40 in good health. The V and J genes are TRBV7-8 and TRBJ2-2; D is possibly TRBD2 (5 bases). The sample taken for sequencing was naive CD4+ T cells sorted from blood. Subset indicated: CD45RA+ positively selected. CDR3 residues: CASSPTPGKANTGELFF. CDR3 nucleotide sequence: TGTGCCAGCAGCCCCACCCCGGGGAAGGCGAACACCGGGGAGCTGTTTTTT. Full variable domain (rest looked up from reference TRBV7-8 and TRBJ2-2): GAGVSQSPRYKVAKRGQDVALRCDPISGHVSLFWYQQALGQGPEFLTYFQNEAQLDKSGLPSDRFFAERPEGSVSTLKIQRTQQEDSAVYLCASSPTPGKANTGELFFGEGSRLTVL.